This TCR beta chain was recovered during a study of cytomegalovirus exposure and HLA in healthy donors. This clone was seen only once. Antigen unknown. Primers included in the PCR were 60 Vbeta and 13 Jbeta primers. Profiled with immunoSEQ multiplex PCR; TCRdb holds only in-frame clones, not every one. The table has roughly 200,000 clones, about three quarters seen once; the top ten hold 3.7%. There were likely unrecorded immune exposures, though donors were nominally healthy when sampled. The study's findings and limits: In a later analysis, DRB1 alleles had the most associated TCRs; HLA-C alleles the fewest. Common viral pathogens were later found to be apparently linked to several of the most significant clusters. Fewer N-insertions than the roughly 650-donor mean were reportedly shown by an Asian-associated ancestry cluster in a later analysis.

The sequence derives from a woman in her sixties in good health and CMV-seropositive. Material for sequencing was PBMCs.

The CDR3 protein is CAFLPGTLRNEQFF. In DNA form, the CDR3 reads TGTGCCTTTCTCCCTGGGACTCTAAGGAATGAGCAGTTCTTC. J is TRBJ2-1 and V is TRBV30; weak D call: TRBD2 (6 bases). This CDR3 region has 14 residues. Trimming left V 7 bases short and J 7 bases short, with 20 bases between. From germline, CDR1 is GTSNPN and CDR2 SVGIG (reference sequence).